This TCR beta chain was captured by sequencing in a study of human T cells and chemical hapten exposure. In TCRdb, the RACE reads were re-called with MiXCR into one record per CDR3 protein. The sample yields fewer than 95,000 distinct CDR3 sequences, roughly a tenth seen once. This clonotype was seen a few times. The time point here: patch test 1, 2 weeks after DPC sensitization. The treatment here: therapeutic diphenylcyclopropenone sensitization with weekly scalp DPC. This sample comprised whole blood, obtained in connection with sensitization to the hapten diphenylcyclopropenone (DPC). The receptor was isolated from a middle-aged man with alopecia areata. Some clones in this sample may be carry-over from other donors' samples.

CDR3 loop: CASSVGHGTDTQYF. The CDR3 DNA follows: TGTGCCAGCAGCGTAGGTCATGGCACAGATACGCAGTATTTT. This chain uses TRBV9 with TRBJ2-3; D is unclear. Germline CDR1 is SGDLS and CDR2 is YYNGEE. This CDR3 has 14 amino acids. V lost 0 bases, J lost 1 base, and 6 bases lay in between. The full variable domain, in which reference TRBV9 and TRBJ2-3 provide the parts outside the CDR3, is DSGVTQTPKHLITATGQRVTLRCSPRSGDLSVYWYQQSLDQGLQFLIQYYNGEERAKGNILERFSAQQFPDLHSELNLSSLELGDSALYFCASSVGHGTDTQYFGPGTRLTVL.